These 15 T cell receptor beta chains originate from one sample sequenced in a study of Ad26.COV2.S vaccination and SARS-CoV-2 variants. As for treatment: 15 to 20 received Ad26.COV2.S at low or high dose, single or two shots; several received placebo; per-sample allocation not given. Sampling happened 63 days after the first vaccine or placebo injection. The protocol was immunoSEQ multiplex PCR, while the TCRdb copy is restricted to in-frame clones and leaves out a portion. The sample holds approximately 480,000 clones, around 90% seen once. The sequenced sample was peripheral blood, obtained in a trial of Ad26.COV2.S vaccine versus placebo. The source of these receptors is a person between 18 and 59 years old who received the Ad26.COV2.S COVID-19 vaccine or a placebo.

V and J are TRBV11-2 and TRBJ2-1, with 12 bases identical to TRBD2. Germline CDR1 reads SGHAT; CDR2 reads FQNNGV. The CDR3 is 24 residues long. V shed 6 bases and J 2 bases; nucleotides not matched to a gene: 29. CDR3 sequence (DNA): TGTGCCAGCAGTTTTTCCCCCCAAAGGGGACTAGCGGGCACCCGAGGTAGACCCTACAATGAGCAGTTCTTC. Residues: CASSFSPQRGLAGTRGRPYNEQFF.

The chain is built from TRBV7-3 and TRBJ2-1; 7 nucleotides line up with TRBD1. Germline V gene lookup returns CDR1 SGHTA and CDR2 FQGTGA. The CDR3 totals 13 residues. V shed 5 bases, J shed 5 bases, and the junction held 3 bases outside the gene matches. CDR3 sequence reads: CASSTDRDNEQFF. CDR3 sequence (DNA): TGTGCCAGCAGCACTGACAGGGACAATGAGCAGTTCTTC.

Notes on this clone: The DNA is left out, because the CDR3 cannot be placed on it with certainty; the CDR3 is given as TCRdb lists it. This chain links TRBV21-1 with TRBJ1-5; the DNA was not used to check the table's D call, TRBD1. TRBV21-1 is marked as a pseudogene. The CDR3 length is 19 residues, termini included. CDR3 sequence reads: CASSVVGQGISYSNQPQHF.

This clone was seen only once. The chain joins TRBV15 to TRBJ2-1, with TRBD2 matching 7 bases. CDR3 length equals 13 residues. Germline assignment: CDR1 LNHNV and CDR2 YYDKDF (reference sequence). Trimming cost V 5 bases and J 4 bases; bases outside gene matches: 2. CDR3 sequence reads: CATSGGGYNEQFF. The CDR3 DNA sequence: TGTGCCACCAGCGGCGGGGGATACAATGAGCAGTTCTTC.

The chain's CDR3 is CSVSGGGEKLFF. The CDR3 DNA reads as TGCAGCGTTTCAGGAGGTGGTGAAAAACTGTTTTTT. V is TRBV29-1 and J is TRBJ1-4; no definite D call. V dropped 5 bases and J dropped 7 bases, with 11 bases sitting between them. Germline CDR1 reads SQVTM; CDR2 reads ANQGSEA. CDR3 size: 12 residues.

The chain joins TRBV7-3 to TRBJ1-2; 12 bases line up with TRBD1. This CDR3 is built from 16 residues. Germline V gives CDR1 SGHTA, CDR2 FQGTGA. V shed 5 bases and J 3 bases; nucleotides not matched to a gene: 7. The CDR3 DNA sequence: TGTGCCAGCAGCCCCTCGGGGGACAGGGGGCACTATGGCTACACCTTC. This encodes CASSPSGDRGHYGYTF. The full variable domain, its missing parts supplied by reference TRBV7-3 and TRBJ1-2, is GAGVSQTPSNKVTEKGKYVELRCDPISGHTALYWYRQSLGQGPEFLIYFQGTGAADDSGLPNDRFFAVRPEGSVSTLKIQRTERGDSAVYLCASSPSGDRGHYGYTFGSGTRLTVV.

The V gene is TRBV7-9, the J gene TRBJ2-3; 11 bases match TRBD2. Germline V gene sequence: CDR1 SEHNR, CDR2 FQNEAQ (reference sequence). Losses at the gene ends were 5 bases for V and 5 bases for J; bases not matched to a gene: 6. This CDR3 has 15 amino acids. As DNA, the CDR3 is TGTGCCAGCAGCGGTCTAGCGGGAGGAGGAGATACGCAGTATTTT. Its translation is CASSGLAGGGDTQYF.

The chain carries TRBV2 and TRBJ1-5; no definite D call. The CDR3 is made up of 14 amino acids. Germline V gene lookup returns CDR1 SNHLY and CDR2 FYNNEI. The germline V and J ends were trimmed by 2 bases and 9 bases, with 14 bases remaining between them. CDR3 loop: CASSELRSASPQHF. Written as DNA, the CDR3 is TGTGCCAGCAGTGAATTAAGGTCCGCGTCGCCCCAGCATTTT.

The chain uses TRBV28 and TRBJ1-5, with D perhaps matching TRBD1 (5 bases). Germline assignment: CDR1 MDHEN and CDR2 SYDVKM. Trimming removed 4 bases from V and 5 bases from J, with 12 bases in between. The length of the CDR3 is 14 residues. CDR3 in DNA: TGTGCCAGCAGTTCCCAGGGAGGTTATCAGCCCCAGCATTTT. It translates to CASSSQGGYQPQHF.

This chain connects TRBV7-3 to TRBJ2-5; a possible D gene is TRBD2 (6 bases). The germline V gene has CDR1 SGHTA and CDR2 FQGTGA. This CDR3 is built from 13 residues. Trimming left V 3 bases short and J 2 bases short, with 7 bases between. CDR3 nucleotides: TGTGCCAGCAGCTTCGGGACTCAAGAGACCCAGTACTTC. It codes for CASSFGTQETQYF.

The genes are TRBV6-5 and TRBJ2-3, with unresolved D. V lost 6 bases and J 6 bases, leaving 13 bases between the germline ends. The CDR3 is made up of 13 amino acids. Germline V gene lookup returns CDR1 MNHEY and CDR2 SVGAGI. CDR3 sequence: CASSRRLEDTQYF. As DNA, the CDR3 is TGTGCCAGCAGCCGCCGACTGGAGGATACGCAGTATTTT.

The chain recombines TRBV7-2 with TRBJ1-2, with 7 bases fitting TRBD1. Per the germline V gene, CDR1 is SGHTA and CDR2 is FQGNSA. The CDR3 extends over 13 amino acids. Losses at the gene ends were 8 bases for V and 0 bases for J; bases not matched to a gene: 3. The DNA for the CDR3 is TGTGCCAGCGGGGACAGCCCTAACTATGGCTACACCTTC. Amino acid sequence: CASGDSPNYGYTF.

CDR3 in DNA: TGTGCCAGCAGCTTTGAGGGTTACAATGAGCAGTTCTTC. This codes for CASSFEGYNEQFF. J is TRBJ2-1 and V is TRBV5-4; TRBD2 is a possible D gene (5 bases). The CDR3 runs to 13 residues. Trimming took 2 bases from V and 4 from J, leaving 7 bases between them. From germline, CDR1 is SGHNT and CDR2 YYREEE (reference sequence).

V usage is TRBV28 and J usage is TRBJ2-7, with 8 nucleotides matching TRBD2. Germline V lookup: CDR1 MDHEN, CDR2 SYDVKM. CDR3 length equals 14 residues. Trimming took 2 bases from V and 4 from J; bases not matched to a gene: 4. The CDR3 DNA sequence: TGTGCCAGCAGTTTACCGGGAGGGGTTTACGAGCAGTACTTC. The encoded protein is CASSLPGGVYEQYF.

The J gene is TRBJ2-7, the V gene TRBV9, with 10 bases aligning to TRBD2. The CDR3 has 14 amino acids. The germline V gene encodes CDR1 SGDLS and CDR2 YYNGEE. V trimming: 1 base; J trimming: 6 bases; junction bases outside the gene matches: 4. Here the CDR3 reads CASSVSGRAGEQYF. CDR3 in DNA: TGTGCCAGCAGCGTAAGCGGGAGGGCCGGCGAGCAGTACTTC.